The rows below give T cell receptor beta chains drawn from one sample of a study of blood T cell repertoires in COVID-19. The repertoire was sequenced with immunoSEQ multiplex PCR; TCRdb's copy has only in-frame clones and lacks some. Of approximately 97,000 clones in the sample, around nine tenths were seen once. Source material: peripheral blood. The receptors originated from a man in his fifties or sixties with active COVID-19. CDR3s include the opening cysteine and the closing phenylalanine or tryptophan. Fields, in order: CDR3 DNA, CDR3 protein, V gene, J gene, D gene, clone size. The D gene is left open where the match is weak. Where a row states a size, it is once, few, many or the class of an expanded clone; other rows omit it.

cdr3_nt: TGTGCCAGCAGCCCCCTATTGGAGCCCTCCTACGAGCAGTACTTC
cdr3_aa: CASSPLLEPSYEQYF
v_call: TRBV9
j_call: TRBJ2-7
d_call: -
clone_size: once

cdr3_nt: TGCGCCAGCAGCTTGGTTACAGGTACGACCTACGAGCAGTACTTC
cdr3_aa: CASSLVTGTTYEQYF
v_call: TRBV5-1
j_call: TRBJ2-7
d_call: -
clone_size: -

cdr3_nt: TGTGCCAGTAGCCAAGAGACCGGGACAGGGCGATCACCCCTCCACTTT
cdr3_aa: CASSQETGTGRSPLHF
v_call: TRBV19
j_call: TRBJ1-6
d_call: TRBD1
clone_size: few

cdr3_nt: TGTGCCAGCAGCTCCCCGGGGAAGCGGGGGACTGATACGCAGTATTTT
cdr3_aa: CASSSPGKRGTDTQYF
v_call: TRBV7-2
j_call: TRBJ2-3
d_call: TRBD2
clone_size: -

cdr3_nt: TGTGCCATCAAGACAGGGGGGTACAATGAGCAGTTCTTC
cdr3_aa: CAIKTGGYNEQFF
v_call: TRBV10-3
j_call: TRBJ2-1
d_call: TRBD1
clone_size: -

cdr3_nt: TGCGCCAGCAACTCCGGACAGCTGAACACTGAAGCTTTCTTT
cdr3_aa: CASNSGQLNTEAFF
v_call: TRBV5-1
j_call: TRBJ1-1
d_call: -
clone_size: -

cdr3_nt: TGTGCCAGCTCACCACGGACGTCGGAAGGGGTAGCTTTCTTT
cdr3_aa: CASSPRTSEGVAFF
v_call: TRBV18
j_call: TRBJ1-1
d_call: -
clone_size: -

cdr3_nt: TGCAGTGCTAGTGAGACTAGCTTTCGGGGAGAGACCCAGTACTTC
cdr3_aa: CSASETSFRGETQYF
v_call: TRBV20-1
j_call: TRBJ2-5
d_call: TRBD2
clone_size: once

cdr3_nt: TGTGCCATCAGTAGCAGGTCCTCCTACAATGAGCAGTTCTTC
cdr3_aa: CAISSRSSYNEQFF
v_call: TRBV10-3
j_call: TRBJ2-1
d_call: -
clone_size: -

cdr3_nt: TGTGCCAGCTCAGGGGCCGGGAACACTGAAGCTTTCTTT
cdr3_aa: CASSGAGNTEAFF
v_call: TRBV18
j_call: TRBJ1-1
d_call: -
clone_size: -

cdr3_nt: TGTGCCAGCAGTTCCCCGGGCAGGGCAACTAACTATGGCTACACCTTC
cdr3_aa: CASSSPGRATNYGYTF
v_call: TRBV6-5
j_call: TRBJ1-2
d_call: -
clone_size: -

cdr3_nt: TGTGCCAGCAGCCAAAGCAGGACAACTAATGAAAAACTGTTTTTT
cdr3_aa: CASSQSRTTNEKLFF
v_call: TRBV3-1/TRBV3-2
j_call: TRBJ1-4
d_call: -
clone_size: once

cdr3_nt: TGTGCCAGCAGCCTAGGGCTAGCGGCCGAGTGGACGCAGTATTTT
cdr3_aa: CASSLGLAAEWTQYF
v_call: TRBV5-8
j_call: TRBJ2-3
d_call: TRBD2
clone_size: -

cdr3_nt: TGTGCCAGCAGCCCCCGGGATAGCCGGGAGACCCAGTACTTC
cdr3_aa: CASSPRDSRETQYF
v_call: TRBV7-9
j_call: TRBJ2-5
d_call: -
clone_size: once

cdr3_nt: TGTGCCAGCAGTCGATCCCTAACCAGCCGAGGCACTGAAGCTTTCTTT
cdr3_aa: CASSRSLTSRGTEAFF
v_call: TRBV28
j_call: TRBJ1-1
d_call: -
clone_size: -

cdr3_nt: TGTGCCAGCAGCACGGACAGGAGAGCTTTCTTT
cdr3_aa: CASSTDRRAFF
v_call: TRBV6-6
j_call: TRBJ1-1
d_call: TRBD1
clone_size: -

cdr3_nt: TGTGCCATAGGGGCGGGGGGACGAGGGGGCAATCAGCCCCAGCATTTT
cdr3_aa: CAIGAGGRGGNQPQHF
v_call: TRBV19
j_call: TRBJ1-5
d_call: -
clone_size: -

cdr3_nt: TGTGCCAGCCGAAACCAGGGAAATGGTAATTCACCCCTCCACTTT
cdr3_aa: CASRNQGNGNSPLHF
v_call: TRBV6-5
j_call: TRBJ1-6
d_call: -
clone_size: once

cdr3_nt: TGCGCCAGCAGTCGTAGCGGGGGGGCGCGAGAGACCCAGTACTTC
cdr3_aa: CASSRSGGARETQYF
v_call: TRBV5-1
j_call: TRBJ2-5
d_call: TRBD2
clone_size: -

cdr3_nt: TGTGCCAGCAGCCAAGATTGGGGCTCATCCTCCTATAATTCACCCCTCCACTTT
cdr3_aa: CASSQDWGSSSYNSPLHF
v_call: TRBV3-1/TRBV3-2
j_call: TRBJ1-6
d_call: -
clone_size: -

cdr3_nt: TGTGCCAGCAGCTTGGCCGGCAGGGCGGTAGATTCACCCCTCCACTTT
cdr3_aa: CASSLAGRAVDSPLHF
v_call: TRBV5-6
j_call: TRBJ1-6
d_call: -
clone_size: -

cdr3_nt: TGTGCCAGTAGTACCCGACCAGCGGGGGCACACTACGAGCAGTACTTC
cdr3_aa: CASSTRPAGAHYEQYF
v_call: TRBV19
j_call: TRBJ2-7
d_call: TRBD2
clone_size: once

cdr3_nt: TGTGCCATCAGTGAGTCTGGTCCTGGCGGGAGAGCCTACGAGCAGTACTTC
cdr3_aa: CAISESGPGGRAYEQYF
v_call: TRBV10-3
j_call: TRBJ2-7
d_call: TRBD2
clone_size: -

cdr3_nt: TGTGCCACCAGCAGAGCCTCCTCGGGGGGGCAAGAGACCCAGTACTTC
cdr3_aa: CATSRASSGGQETQYF
v_call: TRBV15
j_call: TRBJ2-5
d_call: TRBD2
clone_size: -

cdr3_nt: TGTGCCAGCAGTTACCGGCAGGGGGTGGTTGGCTACACCTTC
cdr3_aa: CASSYRQGVVGYTF
v_call: TRBV6-5
j_call: TRBJ1-2
d_call: TRBD1
clone_size: -

cdr3_nt: TGCAGCGTTGGAGGGTCCGGTGAGCAGTTCTTC
cdr3_aa: CSVGGSGEQFF
v_call: TRBV29-1
j_call: TRBJ2-1
d_call: -
clone_size: -

cdr3_nt: TGTGCCAGCCATATAAGAGCGGTGGGCTACAATGAGCAGTTCTTC
cdr3_aa: CASHIRAVGYNEQFF
v_call: TRBV2
j_call: TRBJ2-1
d_call: -
clone_size: -

cdr3_nt: TGTGCCAGCAGCCCAAGCGGGTGGGAGACCCAGTACTTC
cdr3_aa: CASSPSGWETQYF
v_call: TRBV3-1/TRBV3-2
j_call: TRBJ2-5
d_call: -
clone_size: -

cdr3_nt: TGTGCCAGTAGGATATCCAGGGTACCGAATCAGCCCCAGCATTTT
cdr3_aa: CASRISRVPNQPQHF
v_call: TRBV19
j_call: TRBJ1-5
d_call: -
clone_size: few

cdr3_nt: TGTGCCAGCAGTATCGGACTAGCCGGGGAGCTGTTTTTT
cdr3_aa: CASSIGLAGELFF
v_call: TRBV6-5
j_call: TRBJ2-2
d_call: TRBD2
clone_size: -

cdr3_nt: TGTGCCAGCACAATAAGCGGGGTCACCGGGGAGCTGTTTTTT
cdr3_aa: CASTISGVTGELFF
v_call: TRBV2
j_call: TRBJ2-2
d_call: TRBD2
clone_size: -

cdr3_nt: TGTGCCAGTAGTATCGACAGGACTTCACCCCTCCACTTT
cdr3_aa: CASSIDRTSPLHF
v_call: TRBV19
j_call: TRBJ1-6
d_call: -
clone_size: -

cdr3_nt: TGCGCCAGCAGCTCCGAGAAACATGGCTACACCTTC
cdr3_aa: CASSSEKHGYTF
v_call: TRBV4-1
j_call: TRBJ1-2
d_call: -
clone_size: once

cdr3_nt: TGTGCCAGCAGCTTAAGAGGACTAGCGGGGGGGAGAGAGACCCAGTACTTC
cdr3_aa: CASSLRGLAGGRETQYF
v_call: TRBV7-8
j_call: TRBJ2-5
d_call: TRBD2
clone_size: -

cdr3_nt: TGTGCCAGCAGCGTAGTGGACAGGGGGGACTATGGCTACACCTTC
cdr3_aa: CASSVVDRGDYGYTF
v_call: TRBV9
j_call: TRBJ1-2
d_call: TRBD1
clone_size: -

cdr3_nt: TGTGCCAGCACTGACAGGGGTGGAAACACCATATATTTT
cdr3_aa: CASTDRGGNTIYF
v_call: TRBV27
j_call: TRBJ1-3
d_call: TRBD1
clone_size: -

cdr3_nt: TGTGCCAGCAGTCCCCGGACAGTTTGGGACTACGAGCAGTACTTC
cdr3_aa: CASSPRTVWDYEQYF
v_call: TRBV6-5
j_call: TRBJ2-7
d_call: -
clone_size: few

cdr3_nt: TGTGCCACAACCAGGGCCATTGGACAGGGTACCACCGGGGAGCTGTTTTTT
cdr3_aa: CATTRAIGQGTTGELFF
v_call: TRBV15
j_call: TRBJ2-2
d_call: TRBD1
clone_size: -

cdr3_nt: TGCGCCAGCAGCCTAGGAGTTAGCGAGACCCAGTACTTC
cdr3_aa: CASSLGVSETQYF
v_call: TRBV4-3
j_call: TRBJ2-5
d_call: -
clone_size: -

cdr3_nt: TGTGCCAGCTCTCGGGGACAGGGGGCTTTTGGCAATGAGCAGTTCTTC
cdr3_aa: CASSRGQGAFGNEQFF
v_call: TRBV18
j_call: TRBJ2-1
d_call: TRBD1
clone_size: -

cdr3_nt: TGTGCCAGCAGCGAACAGTACGAGCAGTACTTC
cdr3_aa: CASSEQYEQYF
v_call: TRBV5-5
j_call: TRBJ2-7
d_call: -
clone_size: -